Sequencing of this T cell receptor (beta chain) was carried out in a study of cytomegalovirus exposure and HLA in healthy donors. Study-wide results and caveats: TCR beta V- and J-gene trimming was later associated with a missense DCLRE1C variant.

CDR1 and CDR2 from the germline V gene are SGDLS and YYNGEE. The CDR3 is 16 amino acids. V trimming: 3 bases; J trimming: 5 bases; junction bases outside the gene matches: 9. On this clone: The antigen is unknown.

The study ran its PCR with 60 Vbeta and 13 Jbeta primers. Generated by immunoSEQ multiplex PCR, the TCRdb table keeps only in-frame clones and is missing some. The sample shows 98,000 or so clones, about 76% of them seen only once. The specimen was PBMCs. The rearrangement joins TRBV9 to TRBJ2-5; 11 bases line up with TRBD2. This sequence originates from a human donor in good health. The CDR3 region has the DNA TGTGCCAGCAGCGCCACTAGCGGGGGATTTCAGGAGACCCAGTACTTC. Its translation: CASSATSGGFQETQYF.